This TCR beta chain derives from a study of CD8+ T cells in alopecia areata. Sampling of alopecia areata patients yielded lesional scalp punch biopsies as well as peripheral blood. RNA was isolated and reverse transcribed to cDNA, the sequencing template. The protocol was immunoSEQ multiplex PCR, while the TCRdb copy is restricted to in-frame clones and leaves out a portion. The data contain about 170,000 clones, less than 75% of them singletons. Deletions cut 2 bases from V and 7 bases from J, with 12 bases between. Germline V gives CDR1 MGHRA, CDR2 YSYEKL. The CDR3 length is 15 residues. This clone was observed once.

The TCR sequence derives from a human donor with alopecia areata. Sequenced here: CD8+ T cells sorted from blood, sampled at week 0. The rearrangement joins TRBV4-1 to TRBJ1-6; no firm D call. The CDR3: CASSQSVVENSPLHF. The CDR3 DNA reads as TGCGCCAGCAGCCAAAGTGTCGTCGAGAATTCACCCCTCCACTTT.